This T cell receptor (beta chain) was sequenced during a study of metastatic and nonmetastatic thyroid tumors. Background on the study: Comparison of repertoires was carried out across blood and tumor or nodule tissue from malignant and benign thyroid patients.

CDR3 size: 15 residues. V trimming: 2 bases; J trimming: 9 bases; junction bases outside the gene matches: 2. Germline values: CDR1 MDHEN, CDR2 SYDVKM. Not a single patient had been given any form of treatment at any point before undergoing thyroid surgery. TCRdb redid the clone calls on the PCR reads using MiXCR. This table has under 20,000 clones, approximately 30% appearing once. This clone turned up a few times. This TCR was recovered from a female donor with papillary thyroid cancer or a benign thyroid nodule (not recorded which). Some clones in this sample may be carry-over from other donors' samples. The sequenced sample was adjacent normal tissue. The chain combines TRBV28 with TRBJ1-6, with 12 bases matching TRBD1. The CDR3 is CASSLGGQGASPLHF. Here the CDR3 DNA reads TGTGCCAGCAGTTTAGGGGGACAGGGGGCTTCACCCCTCCACTTT.